The clone carrying this TCR beta chain was observed a few times. Its antigen is not known. This sample was included in a study of cytomegalovirus exposure and HLA in healthy donors. Study-level information: Earlier, 100 million or so unique TCR beta sequences were recovered from approximately 180 million T cells by an analysis. Study results and caveats: Altogether, 150 to 200 TCR beta chains were recorded as cytomegalovirus-associated. 87-base-pair reads could not separate some V segments, including TRBV6-2 and TRBV6-3.

CDR3 size: 13 residues. Germline CDR1 is MNHEY and CDR2 is SMNVEV (reference sequence). Trimming shortened V by 3 bases and J by 8 bases, and 12 bases separated the two germline ends. With 60 Vbeta and 13 Jbeta primers, the PCR was carried out. Per the study methods: Roughly 10 million shared chains were among the roughly 80 million unique TCR beta chains that a later analysis counted. TCRdb's copy holds only in-frame clones and misses some; the assay was immunoSEQ multiplex PCR. The V and J calls and the clone size are those of that table, but D and trimming were determined from the DNA. This table holds roughly 190,000 clones, over 80% found once.

The sample was PBMCs. V gene TRBV27 combines with J gene TRBJ2-3; D may be TRBD2 (5 bases). This TCR was sampled from a middle-aged man in good health and CMV-seropositive. The CDR3 bases are TGTGCCAGCAGTTTTTCGGGGTTGGGTACGCAGTATTTT. Encoded protein: CASSFSGLGTQYF.